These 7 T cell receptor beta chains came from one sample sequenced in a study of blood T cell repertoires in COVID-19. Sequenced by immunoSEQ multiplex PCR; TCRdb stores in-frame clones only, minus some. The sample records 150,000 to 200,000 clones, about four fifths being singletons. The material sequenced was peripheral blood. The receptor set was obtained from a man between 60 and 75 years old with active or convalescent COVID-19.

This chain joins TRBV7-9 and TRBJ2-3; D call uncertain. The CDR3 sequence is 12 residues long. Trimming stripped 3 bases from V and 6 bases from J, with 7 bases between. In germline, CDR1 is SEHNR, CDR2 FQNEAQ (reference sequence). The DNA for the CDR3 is TGTGCCAGCAGCTTTGGGCTGGATACGCAGTATTTT. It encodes CASSFGLDTQYF.

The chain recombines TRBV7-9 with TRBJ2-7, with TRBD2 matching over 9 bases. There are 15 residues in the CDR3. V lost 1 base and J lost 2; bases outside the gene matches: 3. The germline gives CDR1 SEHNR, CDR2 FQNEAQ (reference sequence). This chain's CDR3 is CASSLGLAGTYEQYF. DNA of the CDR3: TGTGCCAGCAGCTTAGGGCTAGCGGGGACCTACGAGCAGTACTTC. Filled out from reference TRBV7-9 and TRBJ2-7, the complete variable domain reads DTGVSQNPRHKITKRGQNVTFRCDPISEHNRLYWYRQTLGQGPEFLTYFQNEAQLEKSRLLSDRFSAERPKGSFSTLEIQRTEQGDSAMYLCASSLGLAGTYEQYFGPGTRLTVT.

CDR3: CASSFSSNEQFF. The CDR3 nucleotides read TGTGCCAGCAGCTTTAGTAGTAATGAGCAGTTCTTC. The chain is built from TRBV7-2 and TRBJ2-1; D ambiguous. Germline-derived CDR1 and CDR2 are SGHTA and FQGNSA. V gave up 3 bases and J gave up 7 bases, with 7 bases separating them. This CDR3 has 12 amino acids.

The CDR3 DNA reads TGTGCCAGCAACGCGGACACACACACCTCCTACGAGCAGTACTTC. Its protein is CASNADTHTSYEQYF. The J gene is TRBJ2-7, the V gene TRBV7-9; tentative D call: TRBD1 (5 bases). Germline V gene lookup returns CDR1 SEHNR and CDR2 FQNEAQ (reference sequence). V lost 7 bases to trimming and J lost 0 bases, with 16 bases between them. This CDR3 has 15 amino acids.

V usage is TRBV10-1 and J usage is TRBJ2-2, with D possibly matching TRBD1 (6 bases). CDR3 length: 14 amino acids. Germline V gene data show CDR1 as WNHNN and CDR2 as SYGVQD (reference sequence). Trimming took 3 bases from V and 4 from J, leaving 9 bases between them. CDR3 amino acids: CASSEQGFTGELFF. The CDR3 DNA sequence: TGCGCCAGCAGTGAACAGGGATTCACCGGGGAGCTGTTTTTT.

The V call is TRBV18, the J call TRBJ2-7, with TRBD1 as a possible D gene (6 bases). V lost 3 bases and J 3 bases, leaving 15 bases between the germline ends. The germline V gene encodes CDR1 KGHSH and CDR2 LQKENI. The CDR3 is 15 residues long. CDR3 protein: CASSPGGDRFYEQYF. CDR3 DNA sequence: TGTGCCAGCTCACCGGGCGGCGACAGGTTCTACGAGCAGTACTTC.

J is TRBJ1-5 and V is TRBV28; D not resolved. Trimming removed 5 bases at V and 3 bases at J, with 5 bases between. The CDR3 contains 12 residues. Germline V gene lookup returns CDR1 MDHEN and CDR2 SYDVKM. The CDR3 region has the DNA TGTGCCAGCAGTCCCTACAATCAGCCCCAGCATTTT. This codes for CASSPYNQPQHF.